This record covers a single T cell receptor (beta chain). No count is recorded, though its frequency marks this clone as medium-sized (0.01 to 0.1%). Its antigen has not been determined. The data derive from a study of synovial regulatory T cells in juvenile arthritis (dated by TCRdb to the mid-2010s). Describing the broader study: Among the sequenced patients, a few were classified as therapy-naive, methotrexate plus infliximab was given to one, methotrexate was given to over five, and treatment information was unavailable for one. The TCR repertoire comparisons covered Treg and Teff subsets from about a dozen JIA patients with active disease. The study compared TCRbeta CDR3 repertoires of blood iaTreg cells, other blood Treg cells and synovial fluid Treg cells from matched patient samples. Although effector T cell subsets in the cohort were also sequenced for comparisons, the Treg dataset on its own covers only blood and synovial fluid Treg cells.

Preparation of the library involved the immunoSEQ multiplex PCR assay. TCRbeta CDR3 sequencing was carried out by Adaptive Biotechnologies. The paper's processing steps were these. Repertoire similarity used the Chao-modified Jaccard index and median clonotype overlap from 200 random subsamples at equal sample size. The similarity analyses were based on either productive nucleotide sequences or amino acid sequences translated in silico. Repertoires were compared using hierarchical clustering with single linkage and t-SNE, both based on Chao-modified Jaccard distances. Repertoire diversity was measured with the Renyi index after sample size normalisation across a range of alpha values. Entries here come from immuneACCESS through TCRdb and include only in-frame sequences with V and J called. Some clones fail to appear in such tables; in the studies checked, an unresolved V gene covers under half of the shortfall, and the cause of the remainder is unknown. The V and J calls and clone size are taken from that table; D and trimming were inferred from the DNA. In this sample's table one finds over 1,000 clones. The top ten clonotypes cover 3.5% to 5% of the sample.

Looking up the germline V gene yields CDR1 KGHSH and CDR2 LQKENI. From the cysteine up to the phenylalanine, the CDR3 has a length of 14 residues. The DNA is unrecorded. iaTreg cells were HLA-DR+ Treg cells, more frequent in NO ID than ID patients at Tend; hypothesised to expand during inflammation. TCR repertoire donors were some 11 juvenile idiopathic arthritis patients with active disease who had not reached inactive disease, 3 polyarticular and 8 oligoarticular. The TCR-sequenced patients had a median age of approximately 11 years (range about 2.1-22.9) and median disease duration of about 7 years (range 0.2-19.1). The samples used for TCR repertoire analysis were collected at two centres in Italy. Peripheral blood mononuclear cells were separated using a Histopaque-1077 density gradient and frozen in 90% FCS with about 10% DMSO. What the work shows at the level of the full study, not this receptor alone: More CDR3 sequences were shared by synovial Treg cells with iaTreg cells than with other blood Treg cells, and a closer relation was confirmed by Chao-Jaccard similarity. Blood iaTreg cells showed lower TCR diversity than other blood Treg cells, consistent with antigen-driven expansion. iaTreg TCR repertoires were largely private across patients and partially overlapped with synovial Teff and blood CPL repertoires.

The sample was Treg cells from blood. The cell subset or site label, as the study defines it: HLA-DR+ inflammation-associated blood Treg cells. This clonotype originated in a donor aged 2-35 years with juvenile idiopathic arthritis. The V and J segments used are TRBV18 and TRBJ2-7; the TCRdb D gene call, TRBD1, has no DNA to confirm it. The CDR3 corresponds to CASSPGRQTDEQYF. The full variable domain, completed from the reference TRBV18 and TRBJ2-7 proteins outside the CDR3, reads NAGVMQNPRHLVRRRGQEARLRCSPMKGHSHVYWYRQLPEEGLKFMVYLQKENIIDESGMPKERFSAEFPKEGPSILRIQQVVRGDSAAYFCASSPGRQTDEQYFGPGTRLTVT.